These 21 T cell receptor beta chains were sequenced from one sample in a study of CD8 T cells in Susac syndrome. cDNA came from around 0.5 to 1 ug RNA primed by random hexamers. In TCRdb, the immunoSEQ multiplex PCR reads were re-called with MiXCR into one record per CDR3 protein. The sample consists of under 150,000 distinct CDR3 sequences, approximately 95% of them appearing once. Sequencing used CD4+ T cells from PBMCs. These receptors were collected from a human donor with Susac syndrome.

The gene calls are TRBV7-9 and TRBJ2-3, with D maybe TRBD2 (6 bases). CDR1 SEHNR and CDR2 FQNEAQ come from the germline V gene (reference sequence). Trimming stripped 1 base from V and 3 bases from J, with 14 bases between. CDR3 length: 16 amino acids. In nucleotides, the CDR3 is TGTGCCAGCAGCTTAGGGGTGGGAGGAGGTACAGATACGCAGTATTTT. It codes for CASSLGVGGGTDTQYF. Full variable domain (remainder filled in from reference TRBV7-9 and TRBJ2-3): DTGVSQNPRHKITKRGQNVTFRCDPISEHNRLYWYRQTLGQGPEFLTYFQNEAQLEKSRLLSDRFSAERPKGSFSTLEIQRTEQGDSAMYLCASSLGVGGGTDTQYFGPGTRLTVL.

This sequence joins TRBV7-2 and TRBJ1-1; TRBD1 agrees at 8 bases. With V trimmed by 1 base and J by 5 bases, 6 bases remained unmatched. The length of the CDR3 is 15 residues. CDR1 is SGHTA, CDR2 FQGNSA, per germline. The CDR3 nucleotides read TGTGCCAGCAGCTTAGTAGGGACAGGACAAACTGAAGCTTTCTTT. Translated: CASSLVGTGQTEAFF.

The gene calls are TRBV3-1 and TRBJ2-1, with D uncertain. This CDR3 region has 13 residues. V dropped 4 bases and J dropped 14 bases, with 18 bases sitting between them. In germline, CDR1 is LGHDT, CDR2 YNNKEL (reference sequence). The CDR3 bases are TGTGCCAGCAGCCCCCAACCTAGAGACCGAGAGTTCTTC. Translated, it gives CASSPQPRDREFF.

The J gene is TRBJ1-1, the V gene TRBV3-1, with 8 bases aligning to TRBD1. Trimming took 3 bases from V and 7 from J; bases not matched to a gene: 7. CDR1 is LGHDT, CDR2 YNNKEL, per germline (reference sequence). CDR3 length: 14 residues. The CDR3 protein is CASSHIDRGVEAFF. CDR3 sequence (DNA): TGTGCCAGCAGCCATATCGACAGGGGAGTTGAAGCTTTCTTT. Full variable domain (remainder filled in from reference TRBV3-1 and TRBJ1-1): DTAVSQTPKYLVTQMGNDKSIKCEQNLGHDTMYWYKQDSKKFLKIMFSYNNKELIINETVPNRFSPKSPDKAHLNLHINSLELGDSAVYFCASSHIDRGVEAFFGQGTRLTVV.

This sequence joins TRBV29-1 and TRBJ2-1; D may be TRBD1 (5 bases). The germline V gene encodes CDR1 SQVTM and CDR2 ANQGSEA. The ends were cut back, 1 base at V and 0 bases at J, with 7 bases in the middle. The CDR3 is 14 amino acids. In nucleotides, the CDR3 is TGCAGCGTTGAAGGACAGAACTCCTACAATGAGCAGTTCTTC. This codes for CSVEGQNSYNEQFF.

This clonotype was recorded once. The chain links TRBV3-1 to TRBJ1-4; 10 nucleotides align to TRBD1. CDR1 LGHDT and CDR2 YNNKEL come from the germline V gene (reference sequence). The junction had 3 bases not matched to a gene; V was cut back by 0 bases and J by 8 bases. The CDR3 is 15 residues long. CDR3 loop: CASSQEDRGGEKLFF. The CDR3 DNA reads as TGTGCCAGCAGCCAAGAGGACAGGGGGGGGGAAAAACTGTTTTTT. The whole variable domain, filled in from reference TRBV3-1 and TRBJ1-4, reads DTAVSQTPKYLVTQMGNDKSIKCEQNLGHDTMYWYKQDSKKFLKIMFSYNNKELIINETVPNRFSPKSPDKAHLNLHINSLELGDSAVYFCASSQEDRGGEKLFFGSGTQLSVL.

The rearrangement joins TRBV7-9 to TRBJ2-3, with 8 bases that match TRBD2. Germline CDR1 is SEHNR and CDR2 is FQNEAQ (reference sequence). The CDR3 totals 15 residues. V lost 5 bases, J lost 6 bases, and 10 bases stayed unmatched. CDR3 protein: CASSPQSGGMDTQYF. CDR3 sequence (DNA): TGTGCCAGCAGCCCCCAGTCGGGGGGGATGGATACGCAGTATTTT.

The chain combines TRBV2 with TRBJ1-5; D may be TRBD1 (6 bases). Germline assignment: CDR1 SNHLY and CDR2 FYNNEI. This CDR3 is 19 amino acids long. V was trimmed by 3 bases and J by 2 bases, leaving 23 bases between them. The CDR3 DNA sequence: TGTGCCAGCAGTGAGAGGGGGACAATATGGGATATTCGCAATCAGCCCCAGCATTTT. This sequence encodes CASSERGTIWDIRNQPQHF.

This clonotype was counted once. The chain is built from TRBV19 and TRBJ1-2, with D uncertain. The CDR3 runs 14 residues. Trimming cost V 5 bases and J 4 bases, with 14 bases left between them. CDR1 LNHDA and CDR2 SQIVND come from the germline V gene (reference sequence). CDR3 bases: TGTGCCAGTAGTCCCGCCGGGCAGGCCTATGGCTACACCTTC. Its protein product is CASSPAGQAYGYTF.

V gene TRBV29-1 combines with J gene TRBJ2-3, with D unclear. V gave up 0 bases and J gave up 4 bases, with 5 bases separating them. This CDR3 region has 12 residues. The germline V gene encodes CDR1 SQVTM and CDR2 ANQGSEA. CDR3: CSVEEGADTQYF. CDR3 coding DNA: TGCAGCGTTGAAGAAGGCGCAGATACGCAGTATTTT.

This CDR3 reads CASSQKSQGWSGANVLTF. CDR3 sequence (DNA): TGTGCCAGCAGCCAAAAGTCTCAGGGGTGGTCTGGGGCCAACGTCCTGACTTTC. The V call is TRBV3-1, the J call TRBJ2-6, with D tentatively TRBD1 (6 bases). Germline lookup yields CDR1 LGHDT and CDR2 YNNKEL (reference sequence). The V end lost 2 bases, the J end lost 1 base, and 15 bases lay between the germline ends. CDR3 length: 18 amino acids.

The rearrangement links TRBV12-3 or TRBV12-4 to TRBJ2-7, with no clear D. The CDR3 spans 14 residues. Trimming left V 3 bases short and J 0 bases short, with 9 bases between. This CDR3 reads CASSFRLTSYEQYF. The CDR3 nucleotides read TGTGCCAGCAGTTTCCGTCTAACCTCCTACGAGCAGTACTTC.

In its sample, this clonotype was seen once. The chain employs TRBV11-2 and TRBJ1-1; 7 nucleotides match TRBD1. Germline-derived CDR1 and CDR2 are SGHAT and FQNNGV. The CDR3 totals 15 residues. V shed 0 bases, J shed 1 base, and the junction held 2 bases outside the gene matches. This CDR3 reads CASSLETGTNTEAFF. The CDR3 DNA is TGTGCCAGCAGCTTAGAGACAGGGACGAACACTGAAGCTTTCTTT.

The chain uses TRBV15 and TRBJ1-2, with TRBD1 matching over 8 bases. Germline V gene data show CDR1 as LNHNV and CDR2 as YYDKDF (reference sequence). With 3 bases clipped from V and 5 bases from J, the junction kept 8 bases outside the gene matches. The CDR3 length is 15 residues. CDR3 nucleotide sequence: TGTGCCACCAGCAGCTTTACCCGACAGGGGTATGGCTACACCTTC. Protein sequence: CATSSFTRQGYGYTF.

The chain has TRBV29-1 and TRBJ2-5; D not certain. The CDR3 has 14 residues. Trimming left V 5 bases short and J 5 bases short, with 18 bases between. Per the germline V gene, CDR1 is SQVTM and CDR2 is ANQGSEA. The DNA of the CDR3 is TGCAGCGTTTCAGACCCTATATTGTGGGAGACCCAGTACTTC. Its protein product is CSVSDPILWETQYF.

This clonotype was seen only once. The CDR3 sequence is CASSLANREETQYF. The CDR3 nucleotides read TGTGCCAGCAGCTTAGCGAACAGGGAAGAGACCCAGTACTTC. The rearrangement links TRBV5-6 to TRBJ2-5; tentative D call: TRBD1 (6 bases). CDR3 length: 14 amino acids. Germline V gene data show CDR1 as SGHDT and CDR2 as YYEEEE. V lost 2 bases and J lost 3, with 11 bases in between.

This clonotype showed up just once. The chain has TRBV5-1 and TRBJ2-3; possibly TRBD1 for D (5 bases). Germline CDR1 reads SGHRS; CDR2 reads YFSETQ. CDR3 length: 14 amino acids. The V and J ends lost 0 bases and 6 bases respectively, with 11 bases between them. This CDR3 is CASSLGQSRDTQYF. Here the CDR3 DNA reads TGCGCCAGCAGCTTGGGACAGTCCCGGGATACGCAGTATTTT.

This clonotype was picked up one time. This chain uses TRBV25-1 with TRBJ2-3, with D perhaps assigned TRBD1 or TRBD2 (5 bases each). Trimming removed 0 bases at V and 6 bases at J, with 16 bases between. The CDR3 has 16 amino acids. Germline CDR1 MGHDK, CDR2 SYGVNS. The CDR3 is CASSEYPPGWDDTQYF. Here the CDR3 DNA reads TGTGCCAGCAGTGAATATCCCCCCGGTTGGGACGATACGCAGTATTTT.

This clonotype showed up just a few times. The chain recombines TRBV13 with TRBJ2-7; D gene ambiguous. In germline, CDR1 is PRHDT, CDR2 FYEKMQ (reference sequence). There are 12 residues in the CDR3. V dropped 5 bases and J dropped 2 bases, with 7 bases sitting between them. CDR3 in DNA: TGTGCCAGCAGCGTGAACACCTACGAGCAGTACTTC. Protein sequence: CASSVNTYEQYF.

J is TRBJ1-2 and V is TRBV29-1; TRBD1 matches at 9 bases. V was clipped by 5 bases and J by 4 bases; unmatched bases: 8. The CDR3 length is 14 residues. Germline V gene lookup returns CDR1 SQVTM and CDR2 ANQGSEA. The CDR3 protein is CSVPGTGRIYGYTF. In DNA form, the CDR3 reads TGCAGCGTTCCGGGGACAGGGAGAATCTATGGCTACACCTTC.

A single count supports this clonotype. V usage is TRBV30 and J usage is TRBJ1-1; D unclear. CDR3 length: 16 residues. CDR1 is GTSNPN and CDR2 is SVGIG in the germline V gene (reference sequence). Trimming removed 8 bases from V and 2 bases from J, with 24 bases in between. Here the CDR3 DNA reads TGTGCCGGCCATCCCCTAAATGGGCTGAGAAACACTGAAGCTTTCTTT. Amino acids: CAGHPLNGLRNTEAFF.